The sequence of this TCR beta chain was determined in a study of cytomegalovirus exposure and HLA in healthy donors. Study findings and constraints: TCR beta chains numbering under 200 were designated cytomegalovirus-associated. Rare TCR sequences dominated, though some public TCRs recurred in many donors. Through in vitro validation, a few CMV-associated chains were shown to be specific for CMV antigens.

TCRdb keeps only in-frame clones here, not all; method: immunoSEQ multiplex PCR. The sample contains 250,000 to 400,000 clones, approximately 88% of which appear only once. About this clone itself: The antigen is unknown.

CDR3 length equals 15 residues. The junction had 9 bases not matched to a gene; V was cut back by 8 bases and J by 4 bases. Germline V gene sequence: CDR1 MNHNS, CDR2 SASEGT. The sequence came from a young man in good health and CMV-seronegative. The sequencing input was PBMCs. The J gene is TRBJ2-2, the V gene TRBV6-1, with TRBD1 identical over 8 bases. The CDR3 reads CASPGQGGSTGELFF. CDR3 DNA sequence: TGTGCCAGCCCTGGACAGGGTGGTTCCACCGGGGAGCTGTTTTTT.